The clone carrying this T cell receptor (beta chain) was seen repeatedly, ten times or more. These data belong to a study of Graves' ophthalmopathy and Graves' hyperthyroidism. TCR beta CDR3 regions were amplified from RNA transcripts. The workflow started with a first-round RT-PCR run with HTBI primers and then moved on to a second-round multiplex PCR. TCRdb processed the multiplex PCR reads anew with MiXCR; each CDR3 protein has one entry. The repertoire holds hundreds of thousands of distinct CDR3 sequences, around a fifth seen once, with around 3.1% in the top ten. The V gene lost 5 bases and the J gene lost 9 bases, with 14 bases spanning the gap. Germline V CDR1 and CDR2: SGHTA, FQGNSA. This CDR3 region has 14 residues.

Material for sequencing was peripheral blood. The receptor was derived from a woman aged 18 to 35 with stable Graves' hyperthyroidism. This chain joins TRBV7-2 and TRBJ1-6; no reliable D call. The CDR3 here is CASSIQPALSPLHF. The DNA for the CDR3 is TGTGCCAGCAGCATCCAGCCGGCCCTTTCACCCCTCCACTTT.